Following are 8 T cell receptor beta chains from one sample sequenced in a study of shared clonotypes between healthy human individuals. Sequencing used immunoSEQ multiplex PCR; TCRdb keeps in-frame clones, though not all of them. The sample has about 1.5 million clones; nearly 99% are singletons. The sequenced material came from naive CD4+ T cells sorted from blood. Subset specified: CD45RA+ positively selected. Every receptor here comes from a young man in good health.

The CDR3 sequence: CASSLVPEQYF. CDR3 in DNA: TGTGCCAGCAGTTTAGTTCCCGAGCAGTACTTC. The genes are TRBV28 and TRBJ2-7; D remains ambiguous. Trimming pared 2 bases from V and 6 bases from J, leaving 5 bases between. The germline CDR1 and CDR2 sequences are MDHEN and SYDVKM. The CDR3 has 11 residues.

The chain joins TRBV27 to TRBJ2-1, with TRBD1 identical over 9 bases. Germline trimming cut 6 bases from V and 4 bases from J; bases unmatched to any gene: 28. The V gene's germline CDR1 is MNHEY and CDR2 SMNVEV (reference sequence). This CDR3 is built from 22 residues. CDR3 nucleotides: TGTGCCAGCAGGCGGGCGGCTACCTCCGGGACAGGGAGGCCCCCTATGTACAATGAGCAGTTCTTC. Protein: CASRRAATSGTGRPPMYNEQFF.

CDR3 in DNA: TGTGCCAGCTCTCCGGACAGGGACCAAGAGACCCAGTACTTC. It is translated as CASSPDRDQETQYF. The chain employs TRBV18 and TRBJ2-5, with 8 bases that match TRBD1. The CDR3 has 14 residues. The V gene end was trimmed by 6 bases and the J gene end by 0 bases; junction bases not matched to a gene: 3. CDR1 and CDR2 from the germline V gene are KGHSH and LQKENI.

The chain carries TRBV21-1 and TRBJ1-5. TRBV21-1 has pseudogene status. CDR3 length: 14 amino acids. The CDR3 sequence is CASSRGRGNQPQHF. The CDR3 DNA follows: TGTGCCAGCAGCAGGGGACGGGGAAATCAGCCCCAGCATTTT.

The chain is built from TRBV18 and TRBJ1-5, with D possibly being TRBD1 (5 bases). This CDR3 spans 16 amino acids. Germline V gene sequence: CDR1 KGHSH, CDR2 LQKENI. V dropped 0 bases and J dropped 3 bases, with 12 bases sitting between them. The CDR3: CASSPPGHLFNQPQHF. For the CDR3, the DNA is TGTGCCAGCTCACCACCCGGACACCTTTTCAATCAGCCCCAGCATTTT.

About this clone itself: The sample holds other DNA sequences that translate to the same CDR3. The chain is built from TRBV2 and TRBJ1-2; D gene uncertain. CDR3 length equals 12 residues. The V end was cut by 3 bases, the J end by 4 bases, with 6 bases between. Germline V CDR1 and CDR2: SNHLY, FYNNEI. As DNA, the CDR3 is TGTGCCAGCAGTGACCAAGGCTATGGCTACACCTTC. Its protein is CASSDQGYGYTF. Full variable domain (remainder filled in from reference TRBV2 and TRBJ1-2): EPEVTQTPSHQVTQMGQEVILRCVPISNHLYFYWYRQILGQKVEFLVSFYNNEISEKSEIFDDQFSVERPDGSNFTLKIRSTKLEDSAMYFCASSDQGYGYTFGSGTRLTVV.

The V call is TRBV14, the J call TRBJ1-6; D is uncertain. Germline V lookup: CDR1 SGHDN, CDR2 FVKESK. With 1 base removed from V and 5 bases from J, the gap between germline ends came to 15 bases. The CDR3 is 17 residues long. CDR3 protein: CASSQAGAGGNNSPLHF. The DNA for the CDR3 is TGTGCCAGCAGCCAAGCGGGAGCAGGCGGGAATAATTCACCCCTCCACTTT.

The chain combines TRBV18 with TRBJ2-1, with TRBD2 matching over 13 bases. V was clipped by 4 bases and J by 0 bases; unmatched bases: 3. Germline CDR1 and CDR2: KGHSH and LQKENI. CDR3 length: 17 residues. DNA for the CDR3: TGTGCCAGCTCACTTTGGACTAGCGGGAGCTCCTACAATGAGCAGTTCTTC. Amino acids: CASSLWTSGSSYNEQFF.